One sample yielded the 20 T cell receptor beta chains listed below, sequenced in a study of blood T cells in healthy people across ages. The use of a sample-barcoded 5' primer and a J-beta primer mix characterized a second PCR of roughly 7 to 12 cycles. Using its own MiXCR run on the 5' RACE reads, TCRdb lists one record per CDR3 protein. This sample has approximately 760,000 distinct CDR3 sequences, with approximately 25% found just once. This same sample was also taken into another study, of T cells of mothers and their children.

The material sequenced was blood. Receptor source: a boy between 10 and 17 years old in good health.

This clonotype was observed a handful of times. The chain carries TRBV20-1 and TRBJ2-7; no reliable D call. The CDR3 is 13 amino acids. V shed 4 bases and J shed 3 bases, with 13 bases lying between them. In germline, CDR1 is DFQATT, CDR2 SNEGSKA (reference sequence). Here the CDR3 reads CSATTRDHYEQYF. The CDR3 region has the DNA TGCAGTGCTACCACGAGAGACCACTACGAGCAGTACTTC.

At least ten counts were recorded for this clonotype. CDR3 nucleotides: TGTGCCAGCAGCACGGGCTACAATGAGCAGTTCTTC. This encodes CASSTGYNEQFF. V is TRBV6-2 or TRBV6-3 and J is TRBJ2-1; no clear D. Trimming left V 6 bases short and J 3 bases short, with 6 bases between. The V gene's germline CDR1 is MNHEY and CDR2 SVGEGT. The CDR3 is made up of 12 amino acids.

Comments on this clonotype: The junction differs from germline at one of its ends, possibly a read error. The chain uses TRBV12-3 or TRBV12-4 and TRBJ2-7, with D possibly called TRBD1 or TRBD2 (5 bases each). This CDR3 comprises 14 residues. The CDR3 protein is CASSVSGRAHELYF. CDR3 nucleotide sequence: TGTGCCAGCAGTGTATCGGGACGGGCCCACGAGCTGTACTTC.

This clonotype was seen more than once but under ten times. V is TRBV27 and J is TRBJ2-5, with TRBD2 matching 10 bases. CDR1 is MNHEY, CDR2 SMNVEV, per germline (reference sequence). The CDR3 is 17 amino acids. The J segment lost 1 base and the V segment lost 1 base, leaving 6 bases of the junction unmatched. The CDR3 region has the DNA TGTGCCAGCAGTTTATTCGCTAGCGGGGGCTTCCAAGAGACCCAGTACTTC. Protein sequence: CASSLFASGGFQETQYF.

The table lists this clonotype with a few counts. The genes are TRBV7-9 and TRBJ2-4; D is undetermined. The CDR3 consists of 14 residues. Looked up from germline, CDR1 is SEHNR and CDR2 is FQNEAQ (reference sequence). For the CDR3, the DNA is TGTCCAAACGAGTACGGCTGGGCGAGAAACATTCAGTACTTC. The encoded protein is CPNEYGWARNIQYF.

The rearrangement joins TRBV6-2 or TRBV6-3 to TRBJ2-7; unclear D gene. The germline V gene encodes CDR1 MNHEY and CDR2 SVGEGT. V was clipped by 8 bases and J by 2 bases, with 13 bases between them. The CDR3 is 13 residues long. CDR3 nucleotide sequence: TGTGCCAGCTCCCAGACTGCAGCCTACGAGCAGTACTTC. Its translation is CASSQTAAYEQYF.

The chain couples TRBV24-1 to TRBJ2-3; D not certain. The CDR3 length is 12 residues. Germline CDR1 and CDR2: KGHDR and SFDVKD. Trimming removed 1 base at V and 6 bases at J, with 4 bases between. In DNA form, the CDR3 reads TGTGCCACCAGTGATTTCTGGGATACGCAGTATTTT. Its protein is CATSDFWDTQYF.

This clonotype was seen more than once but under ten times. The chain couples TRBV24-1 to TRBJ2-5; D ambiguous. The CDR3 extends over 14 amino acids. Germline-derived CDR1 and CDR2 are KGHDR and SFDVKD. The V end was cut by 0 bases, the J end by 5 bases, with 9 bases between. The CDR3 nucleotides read TGTGCCACCAGTGATTTGAGTGGTAGCGAGACCCAGTACTTC. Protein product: CATSDLSGSETQYF.

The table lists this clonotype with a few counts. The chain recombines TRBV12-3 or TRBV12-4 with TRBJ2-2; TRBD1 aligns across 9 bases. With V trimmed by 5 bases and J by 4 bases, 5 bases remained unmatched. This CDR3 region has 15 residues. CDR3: CASSPGTGLTGELFF. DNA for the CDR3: TGTGCCAGCAGTCCGGGGACAGGGCTCACCGGGGAGCTGTTTTTT.

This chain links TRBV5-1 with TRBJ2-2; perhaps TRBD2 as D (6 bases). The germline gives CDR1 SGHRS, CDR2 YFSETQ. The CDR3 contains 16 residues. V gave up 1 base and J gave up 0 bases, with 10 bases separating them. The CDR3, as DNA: TGCGCCAGCAGCTTGATGAGGACTACGAACACCGGGGAGCTGTTTTTT. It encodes CASSLMRTTNTGELFF.

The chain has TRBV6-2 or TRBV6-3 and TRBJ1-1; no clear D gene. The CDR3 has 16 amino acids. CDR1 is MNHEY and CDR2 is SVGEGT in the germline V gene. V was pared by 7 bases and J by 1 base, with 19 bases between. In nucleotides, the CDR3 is TGTGCCAGCACCCCTCCTGGAGGCCGGGGGAACACTGAAGCTTTCTTT. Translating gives CASTPPGGRGNTEAFF.

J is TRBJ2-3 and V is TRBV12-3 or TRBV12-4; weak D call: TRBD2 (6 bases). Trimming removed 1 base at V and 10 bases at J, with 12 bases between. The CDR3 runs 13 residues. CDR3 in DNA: TGTGCCAGCAGTTTAGGGGGGGAAGGTGCGCAGTATTTT. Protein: CASSLGGEGAQYF.

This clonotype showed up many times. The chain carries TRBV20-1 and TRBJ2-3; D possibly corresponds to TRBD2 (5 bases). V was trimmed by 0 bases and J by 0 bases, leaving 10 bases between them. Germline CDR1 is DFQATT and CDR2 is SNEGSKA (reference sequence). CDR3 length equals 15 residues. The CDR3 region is CSARDLTGSTDTQYF. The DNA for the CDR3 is TGCAGTGCTAGAGATCTGACGGGGAGCACAGATACGCAGTATTTT.

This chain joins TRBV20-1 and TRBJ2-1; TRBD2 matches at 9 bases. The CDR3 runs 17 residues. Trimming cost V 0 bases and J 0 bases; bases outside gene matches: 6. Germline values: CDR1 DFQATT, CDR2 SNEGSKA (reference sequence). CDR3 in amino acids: CSARDSAGGLSYNEQFF. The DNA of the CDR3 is TGCAGTGCTAGAGATTCGGCGGGGGGGCTCTCCTACAATGAGCAGTTCTTC.

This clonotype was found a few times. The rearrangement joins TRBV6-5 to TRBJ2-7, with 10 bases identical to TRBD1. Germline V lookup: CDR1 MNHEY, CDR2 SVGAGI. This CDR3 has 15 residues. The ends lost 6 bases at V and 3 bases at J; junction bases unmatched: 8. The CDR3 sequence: CASRPPGQGLYEQYF. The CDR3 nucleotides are TGTGCCAGCAGACCTCCGGGACAGGGGCTCTACGAGCAGTACTTC.

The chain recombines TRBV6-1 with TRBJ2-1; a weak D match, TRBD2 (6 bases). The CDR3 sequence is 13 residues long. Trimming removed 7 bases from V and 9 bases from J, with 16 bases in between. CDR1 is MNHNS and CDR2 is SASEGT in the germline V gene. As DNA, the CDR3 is TGTGCCAGCACGTCGGGACTTACAATTGAGCAGTTCTTC. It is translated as CASTSGLTIEQFF.

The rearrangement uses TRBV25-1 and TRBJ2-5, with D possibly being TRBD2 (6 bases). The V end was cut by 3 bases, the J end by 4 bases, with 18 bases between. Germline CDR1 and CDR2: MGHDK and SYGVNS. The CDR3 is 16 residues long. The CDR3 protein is CASSEYGGRAGETQYF. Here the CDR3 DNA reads TGTGCCAGCAGTGAGTATGGCGGAAGAGCGGGAGAGACCCAGTACTTC.

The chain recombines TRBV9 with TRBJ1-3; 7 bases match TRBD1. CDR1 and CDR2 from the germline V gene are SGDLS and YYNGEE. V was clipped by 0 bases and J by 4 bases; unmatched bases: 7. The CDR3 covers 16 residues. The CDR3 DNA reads TGTGCCAGCAGCGTAGGATCAGGGGGTTACGGAAACACCATATATTTT. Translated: CASSVGSGGYGNTIYF.

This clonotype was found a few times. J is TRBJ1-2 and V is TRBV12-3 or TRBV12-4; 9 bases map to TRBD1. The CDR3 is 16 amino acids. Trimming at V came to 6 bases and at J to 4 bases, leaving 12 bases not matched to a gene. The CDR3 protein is CASSRGGTGTVYGYTF. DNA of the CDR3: TGTGCCAGCAGCCGAGGGGGGACAGGGACCGTCTATGGCTACACCTTC.

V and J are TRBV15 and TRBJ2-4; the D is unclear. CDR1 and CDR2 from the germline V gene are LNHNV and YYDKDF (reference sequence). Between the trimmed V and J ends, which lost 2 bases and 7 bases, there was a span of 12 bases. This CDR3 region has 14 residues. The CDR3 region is CATSRLGVQNIQYF. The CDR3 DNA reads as TGTGCCACCAGCAGACTTGGGGTCCAGAACATTCAGTACTTC.